Described below is a single T cell receptor beta chain sequence and its context. TCRdb re-called the 5' RACE reads and gives one entry per CDR3 protein, without DNA. The repertoire table contains about 160,000 distinct CDR3 sequences. CDR1 and CDR2 from the germline V gene are SGHDT and YYEEEE. The CDR3 length is 16 residues. The entry originates in a study of monozygotic twins with inflammatory bowel disease. The chain recombines TRBV5-6 with TRBJ2-1; TCRdb gives TRBD1 as the D gene, but with no DNA this cannot be confirmed. The sequenced sample consisted of blood. This TCR came from a human donor with ulcerative colitis or Crohn's disease, or a healthy co-twin of an affected twin (not recorded which). The chain's CDR3 is CASSRRTGGAYNEQFF.